This T cell receptor (beta chain) was sequenced for a study of T cell responses to AZD1222 COVID-19 vaccine. About the research overall: Whether given at about 4 or about 12 weeks, second doses were pooled. General observations from the study: The sample set comprised mostly white British donors with more females, and clonal diversity was possibly underestimated. Along spike, vaccine-associated CD4 TCRs were found throughout, with dominance at 160-218 and 743-854.

About this clone: Antigen specificity is unknown.

Libraries were prepared by immunoSEQ multiplex PCR; TCRdb keeps only in-frame clonotypes and omits some of them. This sample has some 84,000 clones, with approximately 89% found just once. Deletions cut 0 bases from V and 0 bases from J, with 2 bases between. The CDR3 spans 13 residues. CDR1 is SGHAT, CDR2 FQDESV, per germline (reference sequence). This TCR came from an adult in good health. This chain uses TRBV11-1 with TRBJ1-1; the D is unclear. The material was peripheral blood, obtained on day 0 of AZD1222 vaccination. The CDR3 reads CASSLALNTEAFF. The CDR3 coding sequence is TGTGCCAGCAGCTTAGCCCTGAACACTGAAGCTTTCTTT.